A selection of T cell receptor beta chains follows, all from one sample in a study of early T cells in non-severe SARS-CoV-2 infection. TCRdb recomputed calls from the 5' RACE reads with MiXCR, one row per CDR3 protein. The data show more than 20,000 distinct CDR3 sequences, with roughly 4% seen just once and about 1.6% held by the top ten. The sequenced sample was whole blood. The receptors here all came from an adult who was a healthcare worker with PCR-confirmed SARS-CoV-2 infection or an uninfected control (not recorded which). Both conserved end residues are trimmed from each CDR3. Fields, in order: V gene, CDR3 protein.

v_gene: TRBV11-2; CDR3aa: ASSLYRGSGGKSSYEQY
v_gene: TRBV6-5; CDR3aa: ASSYRRGGGTQY
v_gene: TRBV24-1; CDR3aa: ATSVTGGTSDTEAF
v_gene: TRBV11-2; CDR3aa: ASSLGGGEKITDTQY
v_gene: TRBV29-1; CDR3aa: SGSGTSVNEQF
v_gene: TRBV10-3; CDR3aa: AISERVGEGALTEAF
v_gene: TRBV7-2; CDR3aa: ASSLGDRGLYEQY
v_gene: TRBV7-8; CDR3aa: ASSLPRAGFTDTQY
v_gene: TRBV7-9; CDR3aa: ASMGGLGYT
v_gene: TRBV30; CDR3aa: AWRTLLGPTNEKLF
v_gene: TRBV4-1; CDR3aa: ASSLETPSGGNSYEQY
v_gene: TRBV6-2/TRBV6-3; CDR3aa: AMASGEQETQY
v_gene: TRBV20-1; CDR3aa: SARDRGTNEKLF
v_gene: TRBV7-2; CDR3aa: ASSSPGLGRNEQF
v_gene: TRBV5-8; CDR3aa: ASSLVGPGAAAKLF
v_gene: TRBV7-6; CDR3aa: ASSFLTGWVNTEAF
v_gene: TRBV3-1; CDR3aa: ASSQSRRALYNEQF
v_gene: TRBV3-1; CDR3aa: ASSLTGGNQPQH
v_gene: TRBV30; CDR3aa: AWSGTSGTQETQY
v_gene: TRBV5-1; CDR3aa: ASSYTDIANTGELF
v_gene: TRBV9; CDR3aa: ASSSPRNSGTEEETQY
v_gene: TRBV7-2; CDR3aa: ASSHGPDTQY
v_gene: TRBV25-1; CDR3aa: ASQTSGGANYGYT
v_gene: TRBV9; CDR3aa: ASSVAGSGGNNEQF
v_gene: TRBV7-9; CDR3aa: ASSLQLGNTIY
v_gene: TRBV10-3; CDR3aa: AIMASQGAEAF
v_gene: TRBV12-3/TRBV12-4; CDR3aa: ASSFTGGFGYT
v_gene: TRBV6-1; CDR3aa: ASSESTGGATQY
v_gene: TRBV2; CDR3aa: ASTVTFDTEAF
v_gene: TRBV7-9; CDR3aa: ASSRISEQY
v_gene: TRBV29-1; CDR3aa: SVDYGVAGTQY
v_gene: TRBV6-4; CDR3aa: ASSETSGGADTQY
v_gene: TRBV11-3; CDR3aa: ASSLMNTGELF
v_gene: TRBV5-1; CDR3aa: ASSEGQGLTGNEQF